This TCR beta chain was retrieved from a study of blood T cell repertoires in COVID-19. Overall study: The United States, Italy and Spain provided the acute and convalescent COVID-19 samples.

Recruitment covered some 25 US areas and drew participants whose ages spanned roughly 18 to 90 years. Clinical histories supplied by participants themselves formed the basis of cohort assignment. The method was immunoSEQ multiplex PCR; TCRdb's version includes in-frame clones alone and lacks a portion of them. The table has roughly 200,000 clones, 85% to 90% seen once. Germline CDR1 and CDR2: LGHNA and YNFKEQ. The CDR3 loop spans 16 amino acids. V lost 1 base and J lost 4; bases outside the gene matches: 7. This TCR came from a man between 40 and 49 years old who had recovered from COVID-19. Input material: PBMCs or T cells enriched from blood (not recorded which). This rearrangement joins TRBV4-2 to TRBJ2-5; 9 bases are a match to TRBD2. This CDR3 reads CASSQVGLANTETQYF. CDR3 nucleotide sequence: TGTGCCAGCAGCCAAGTGGGACTAGCAAATACAGAGACCCAGTACTTC.